Listed below are T cell receptor beta chains from one sample, sequenced in a study of human T cells and chemical hapten exposure. TCRdb re-analysed the RACE reads in MiXCR, keeping a single row per CDR3 protein. The sample consists of about 95,000 distinct CDR3 sequences, over 9.5% of them appearing once. This sample comprised whole blood, obtained in connection with sensitization to the hapten diphenylcyclopropenone (DPC). The receptors were gathered from a woman aged 40-49 years with alopecia areata. Some clones in this sample may be carry-over from other donors' samples. Both conserved end residues are part of each CDR3. The D gene is left open where the match is weak. Size tells how often a clone was seen (once, few, many) or the class of an expanded clone, and some rows leave it out.

CDR3 length: 14; D gene: TRBD1; clone size: few; V gene: TRBV7-2; J gene: TRBJ1-6; CDR3 DNA: TGTGCCAGCAGCCCAACAGGGGGCAAGTCACCCCTCCACTTT; CDR3 protein: CASSPTGGKSPLHF
CDR3 length: 15; D gene: TRBD2; clone size: many; V gene: TRBV12-3/TRBV12-4; J gene: TRBJ2-2; CDR3 DNA: TGTGCCAGCAGCCCCACTAGCGGACCCACCGGGGAGCTGTTTTTT; CDR3 protein: CASSPTSGPTGELFF
CDR3 length: 15; D gene: -; clone size: many; V gene: TRBV27; J gene: TRBJ2-6; CDR3 DNA: TGTGCCAGCAGTTCCCGACTGTCTGGGGCCAACGTCCTGACTTTC; CDR3 protein: CASSSRLSGANVLTF
CDR3 length: 16; D gene: -; clone size: many; V gene: TRBV29-1; J gene: TRBJ2-7; CDR3 DNA: TGCAGCGTTGGGCCGTTGGGGGGCGGTTCCATCTACGAGCAGTACTTC; CDR3 protein: CSVGPLGGGSIYEQYF
CDR3 length: 15; D gene: -; clone size: many; V gene: TRBV6-5; J gene: TRBJ1-6; CDR3 DNA: TGTGCCAGCAGTTACCTCCAGCCCTATAATTCACCCCTCCACTTT; CDR3 protein: CASSYLQPYNSPLHF
CDR3 length: 15; D gene: TRBD2; clone size: few; V gene: TRBV6-5; J gene: TRBJ2-7; CDR3 DNA: TGTGCCAGCAGTCCCTCGGGAGAGCGGGGGAAAGAGCAGTACTTC; CDR3 protein: CASSPSGERGKEQYF
CDR3 length: 15; D gene: -; clone size: -; V gene: TRBV28; J gene: TRBJ1-6; CDR3 DNA: TGTGCCAGTTGGACAGAACGTATCCCCTATTCACCCCTCCACTTT; CDR3 protein: CASWTERIPYSPLHF
CDR3 length: 14; D gene: -; clone size: -; V gene: TRBV27; J gene: TRBJ1-5; CDR3 DNA: TGTGCCAGCAGTTTCTCGGTTGGAAATCAGCCCCAGCATTTT; CDR3 protein: CASSFSVGNQPQHF
CDR3 length: 20; D gene: TRBD2; clone size: few; V gene: TRBV6-5; J gene: TRBJ2-1; CDR3 DNA: TGTGCCAGCAGTTACGGGACTAGCGGGAGAGAGAAGAGCTCCTACAATGAGCAGTTCTTC; CDR3 protein: CASSYGTSGREKSSYNEQFF
CDR3 length: 19; D gene: TRBD1; clone size: many; V gene: TRBV12-3/TRBV12-4; J gene: TRBJ1-4; CDR3 DNA: TGTGCCAGCAGTCCAGGAGGTGTGTTGCGGGACAGAGAGAGGGAAAAACTGTTTTTT; CDR3 protein: CASSPGGVLRDREREKLFF
CDR3 length: 14; D gene: TRBD2; clone size: -; V gene: TRBV6-2/TRBV6-3; J gene: TRBJ2-7; CDR3 DNA: TGTGCCAGCAGCCTCACTAGCGGGGCCTACGAGCAGTACTTC; CDR3 protein: CASSLTSGAYEQYF
CDR3 length: 18; D gene: TRBD1; clone size: few; V gene: TRBV2; J gene: TRBJ1-1; CDR3 DNA: TGTGCCAGCAGTCGGCAACACGGGACAGATGACTTTAACACTGAAGCTTTCTTT; CDR3 protein: CASSRQHGTDDFNTEAFF
CDR3 length: 15; D gene: -; clone size: many; V gene: TRBV6-6; J gene: TRBJ1-5; CDR3 DNA: TGTGCCAGCAGGCCGACCGGGGCTGGCAATCAGCCCCAGCATTTT; CDR3 protein: CASRPTGAGNQPQHF
CDR3 length: 13; D gene: -; clone size: many; V gene: TRBV29-1; J gene: TRBJ2-5; CDR3 DNA: TGCAGCGTTGGGCAGTCTTACCAAGAGACCCAGTACTTC; CDR3 protein: CSVGQSYQETQYF
CDR3 length: 14; D gene: -; clone size: -; V gene: TRBV20-1; J gene: TRBJ2-4; CDR3 DNA: TGCAGTGCTGACCCTCCGGGAGCCAAAAACATTCAGTACTTC; CDR3 protein: CSADPPGAKNIQYF
CDR3 length: 12; D gene: -; clone size: -; V gene: TRBV12-3/TRBV12-4; J gene: TRBJ1-5; CDR3 DNA: TGTGCCAGCAGCCGCCCGTCTCAGCCCCAGCATTTT; CDR3 protein: CASSRPSQPQHF
CDR3 length: 13; D gene: -; clone size: many; V gene: TRBV6-6; J gene: TRBJ2-3; CDR3 DNA: TGTGCCAGCAGGCGGGACAGCACAGATACGCAGTATTTT; CDR3 protein: CASRRDSTDTQYF
CDR3 length: 15; D gene: TRBD1; clone size: -; V gene: TRBV20-1; J gene: TRBJ1-6; CDR3 DNA: TGCAGTGCTGGACAGGGAGAGGCCTATAATTCACCCCTCCACTTT; CDR3 protein: CSAGQGEAYNSPLHF
CDR3 length: 16; D gene: TRBD2; clone size: many; V gene: TRBV6-2/TRBV6-3; J gene: TRBJ2-5; CDR3 DNA: TGTGCCAGCAGTCGGACTAGCCCCCGAGGGGGTGAGACCCAGTACTTC; CDR3 protein: CASSRTSPRGGETQYF
CDR3 length: 20; D gene: TRBD1; clone size: many; V gene: TRBV9; J gene: TRBJ2-2; CDR3 DNA: TGTGCCAGCAGCCCCCGCCCGGGGACAGGGGGGAGTTCGAACACCGGGGAGCTGTTTTTT; CDR3 protein: CASSPRPGTGGSSNTGELFF
CDR3 length: 11; D gene: -; clone size: -; V gene: TRBV29-1; J gene: TRBJ2-5; CDR3 DNA: TGCAGCGTTTCCCCGCCAGAGACCCAGTACTTC; CDR3 protein: CSVSPPETQYF
CDR3 length: 17; D gene: -; clone size: few; V gene: TRBV20-1; J gene: TRBJ2-5; CDR3 DNA: TGCAGTGCTAGAGATTATGGCGGGATGGTTTGGCAAGAGACCCAGTACTTC; CDR3 protein: CSARDYGGMVWQETQYF
CDR3 length: 15; D gene: -; clone size: few; V gene: TRBV28; J gene: TRBJ2-1; CDR3 DNA: TGTGCCAGCAGTCATACACTGAGCTCCTACAATGAGCAGTTCTTC; CDR3 protein: CASSHTLSSYNEQFF
CDR3 length: 14; D gene: -; clone size: -; V gene: TRBV7-3; J gene: TRBJ1-6; CDR3 DNA: TGTGCCAGCAGCCCGACACAAAATAATTCACCCCTCCACTTT; CDR3 protein: CASSPTQNNSPLHF
CDR3 length: 15; D gene: -; clone size: many; V gene: TRBV28; J gene: TRBJ1-6; CDR3 DNA: TGTGCCAGCAGGGGCGATCCGATAAATAATTCACCCCTCCACTTT; CDR3 protein: CASRGDPINNSPLHF
CDR3 length: 12; D gene: -; clone size: many; V gene: TRBV29-1; J gene: TRBJ2-2; CDR3 DNA: TGCAGCGTTGGTTCCCCCACCGGGGAGCTGTTTTTT; CDR3 protein: CSVGSPTGELFF
CDR3 length: 16; D gene: TRBD1; clone size: few; V gene: TRBV25-1; J gene: TRBJ2-3; CDR3 DNA: TGTGCCAGCAGTGAATTTAAGAAGGGGGCCGCAGATACGCAGTATTTT; CDR3 protein: CASSEFKKGAADTQYF
CDR3 length: 15; D gene: -; clone size: many; V gene: TRBV3-1; J gene: TRBJ2-5; CDR3 DNA: TGTGCCAGCAGCCAAGCGGGGGGCCTCCAAGAGACCCAGTACTTC; CDR3 protein: CASSQAGGLQETQYF
CDR3 length: 15; D gene: TRBD2; clone size: many; V gene: TRBV10-1; J gene: TRBJ2-1; CDR3 DNA: TGCGCCAGCAGTTTAACTAGCGGGAGAGACAATGAGCAGTTCTTC; CDR3 protein: CASSLTSGRDNEQFF
CDR3 length: 14; D gene: -; clone size: -; V gene: TRBV5-1; J gene: TRBJ1-1; CDR3 DNA: TGCGCCAGCAGCTTGGAGGGGGGTTGGACTGAAGCTTTCTTT; CDR3 protein: CASSLEGGWTEAFF
CDR3 length: 15; D gene: -; clone size: -; V gene: TRBV11-1; J gene: TRBJ2-2; CDR3 DNA: TGTGCCAGCAGCTTATTTCCAGATCGCACCGGGGAGCTGTTTTTT; CDR3 protein: CASSLFPDRTGELFF
CDR3 length: 17; D gene: TRBD2; clone size: few; V gene: TRBV6-2/TRBV6-3; J gene: TRBJ2-7; CDR3 DNA: TGTGCCAGCAGTTACTCGCTGACTAGCGGATCCCAATACGAGCAGTACTTC; CDR3 protein: CASSYSLTSGSQYEQYF
CDR3 length: 12; D gene: -; clone size: many; V gene: TRBV6-6; J gene: TRBJ2-7; CDR3 DNA: TGTGCCAGCAGTTTCAGCTCCTACGAGCAGTACTTC; CDR3 protein: CASSFSSYEQYF
CDR3 length: 13; D gene: -; clone size: -; V gene: TRBV3-1; J gene: TRBJ2-1; CDR3 DNA: TGTGCCAGCAGCTCCTCGGGACCCGGTGAGCAGTTCTTC; CDR3 protein: CASSSSGPGEQFF
CDR3 length: 15; D gene: TRBD2; clone size: -; V gene: TRBV7-2; J gene: TRBJ2-1; CDR3 DNA: TGTGCCAGCAGCTTAGTCGGTAGCGGGAGTGGGGAGCAGTTCTTC; CDR3 protein: CASSLVGSGSGEQFF
CDR3 length: 16; D gene: -; clone size: medium-sized; V gene: TRBV10-3; J gene: TRBJ2-5; CDR3 DNA: TGTGCCATCAGTGGCCGGACAGTTGGAAGCCAAGAGACCCAGTACTTC; CDR3 protein: CAISGRTVGSQETQYF
CDR3 length: 15; D gene: TRBD2; clone size: many; V gene: TRBV12-3/TRBV12-4; J gene: TRBJ2-7; CDR3 DNA: TGTGCCAGCAGAGCCGGGACTAGCGGGAGCTACGAGCAGTACTTC; CDR3 protein: CASRAGTSGSYEQYF
CDR3 length: 15; D gene: -; clone size: many; V gene: TRBV29-1; J gene: TRBJ2-7; CDR3 DNA: TGCAGCGCTAAGAAGAACGACGCAAGCTCCTACGAGCAGTACTTC; CDR3 protein: CSAKKNDASSYEQYF
CDR3 length: 13; D gene: -; clone size: many; V gene: TRBV3-1; J gene: TRBJ1-1; CDR3 DNA: TGTGCCAGCAGCCAAGCCAGGGGAGGTGAAGCTTTCTTT; CDR3 protein: CASSQARGGEAFF
CDR3 length: 14; D gene: -; clone size: few; V gene: TRBV9; J gene: TRBJ2-3; CDR3 DNA: TGTGCCAGCAGCCCCCGTGGTAGGGGAGATACGCAGTATTTT; CDR3 protein: CASSPRGRGDTQYF
CDR3 length: 14; D gene: -; clone size: -; V gene: TRBV12-3/TRBV12-4; J gene: TRBJ1-5; CDR3 DNA: TGTGCCAGCAGTTTAGGATCCGAGCTCCAGCCCCAGCATTTT; CDR3 protein: CASSLGSELQPQHF
CDR3 length: 15; D gene: -; clone size: -; V gene: TRBV7-2; J gene: TRBJ2-7; CDR3 DNA: TGTGCCAGCAGCCCTCAGATAGGGGGAAACTACGAGCAGTACTTC; CDR3 protein: CASSPQIGGNYEQYF
CDR3 length: 13; D gene: TRBD1; clone size: many; V gene: TRBV6-5; J gene: TRBJ2-4; CDR3 DNA: TGTGCCAGCAGTCCCGGACAGGGAAACATTCAGTACTTC; CDR3 protein: CASSPGQGNIQYF
CDR3 length: 15; D gene: TRBD1; clone size: -; V gene: TRBV6-6; J gene: TRBJ1-1; CDR3 DNA: TGTGCCAGCAATATTTACCGGGACAGGGGCACTGAAGCTTTCTTT; CDR3 protein: CASNIYRDRGTEAFF
CDR3 length: 14; D gene: -; clone size: -; V gene: TRBV9; J gene: TRBJ2-3; CDR3 DNA: TGTGCCAGCAGCGTAGCGCCCAGCACAGATACGCAGTATTTT; CDR3 protein: CASSVAPSTDTQYF
CDR3 length: 14; D gene: -; clone size: -; V gene: TRBV6-1; J gene: TRBJ2-2; CDR3 DNA: TGTGCCAGCAGAAGGGCCAAGAGCACCGGGGAGCTGTTTTTT; CDR3 protein: CASRRAKSTGELFF
CDR3 length: 11; D gene: -; clone size: -; V gene: TRBV12-3/TRBV12-4; J gene: TRBJ1-6; CDR3 DNA: TGTGCCAGCAGTGAAGGGTCACCCCTCCACTTT; CDR3 protein: CASSEGSPLHF
CDR3 length: 13; D gene: -; clone size: many; V gene: TRBV20-1; J gene: TRBJ2-7; CDR3 DNA: TGCAGTGCTAGAGGGACTGTCCCCGGCGCGCAGTACTTC; CDR3 protein: CSARGTVPGAQYF
CDR3 length: 14; D gene: -; clone size: many; V gene: TRBV30; J gene: TRBJ1-2; CDR3 DNA: TGTGCCTGGAGCGCCCGCAGGTCTAACTATGGCTACACCTTC; CDR3 protein: CAWSARRSNYGYTF
CDR3 length: 15; D gene: -; clone size: many; V gene: TRBV2; J gene: TRBJ2-5; CDR3 DNA: TGTGCCAGCAGTGAAGAAAACTCCCACGGGAAGACCCAGTACTTC; CDR3 protein: CASSEENSHGKTQYF
CDR3 length: 15; D gene: -; clone size: -; V gene: TRBV29-1; J gene: TRBJ2-4; CDR3 DNA: TGCAGCGTTGAGCTCGAGGAGCGGGCCAAAAACATTCAGTACTTC; CDR3 protein: CSVELEERAKNIQYF
CDR3 length: 10; D gene: -; clone size: few; V gene: TRBV29-1; J gene: TRBJ1-1; CDR3 DNA: TGCAGCGCTGCCCAGACTGAAGCTTTCTTT; CDR3 protein: CSAAQTEAFF
CDR3 length: 16; D gene: TRBD1; clone size: few; V gene: TRBV6-5; J gene: TRBJ2-1; CDR3 DNA: TGTGCCAGCACCTACCTCCGGACAGGGGGGAGCAATGAGCAGTTCTTC; CDR3 protein: CASTYLRTGGSNEQFF
CDR3 length: 18; D gene: -; clone size: -; V gene: TRBV3-1; J gene: TRBJ1-6; CDR3 DNA: TGTGCCAGCAGCCAAGATGGGACGGCCAGCTCCTATAATTCACCCCTCCACTTT; CDR3 protein: CASSQDGTASSYNSPLHF
CDR3 length: 15; D gene: -; clone size: many; V gene: TRBV10-3; J gene: TRBJ1-5; CDR3 DNA: TGTGCCATCAGTGAGAGGGAGTTTAGCAATCAGCCCCAGCATTTT; CDR3 protein: CAISEREFSNQPQHF
CDR3 length: 19; D gene: TRBD2; clone size: many; V gene: TRBV6-5; J gene: TRBJ2-2; CDR3 DNA: TGTGCCAGCAGTTACTCGGTTCCCGCCCGGGGGGAGCATCCCGGGGAGCTGTTTTTT; CDR3 protein: CASSYSVPARGEHPGELFF
CDR3 length: 13; D gene: -; clone size: many; V gene: TRBV30; J gene: TRBJ1-5; CDR3 DNA: TGTGCCTGGAGCGACGGTAGCAATCAGCCCCAGCATTTT; CDR3 protein: CAWSDGSNQPQHF
CDR3 length: 16; D gene: -; clone size: few; V gene: TRBV3-1; J gene: TRBJ1-1; CDR3 DNA: TGTGCCAGCAGCCAAAAAACAGGTTTTGGCGACACTGAAGCTTTCTTT; CDR3 protein: CASSQKTGFGDTEAFF
CDR3 length: 14; D gene: -; clone size: few; V gene: TRBV20-1; J gene: TRBJ2-2; CDR3 DNA: TGCAGTGCTAGCAGGGTTGAGGATCCCGGGGAGCTGTTTTTT; CDR3 protein: CSASRVEDPGELFF